A single sample is the source of the 4 T cell receptor beta chains below, sequenced in a study of identical twins. Via MiXCR, TCRdb re-called the 5' RACE reads, giving one row per CDR3 protein. The data show hundreds of thousands of distinct CDR3 sequences, with 9% to 15% seen just once and around 1.6% held by the top ten. The sample was also reused in another study, on yellow fever vaccine responses in identical twins.

Sequencing used PBMCs. Receptors were obtained from a woman aged 18 to 35 in good health.

This clonotype appeared a few times. The chain employs TRBV5-1 and TRBJ2-1, with TRBD2 identical over 7 bases. Losses at the gene ends were 4 bases for V and 1 base for J; bases not matched to a gene: 5. Germline V gene data show CDR1 as SGHRS and CDR2 as YFSETQ. This CDR3 region has 15 residues. CDR3 coding DNA: TGCGCCAGCAGCGCCGGGGACTATTCCTACAATGAGCAGTTCTTC. Protein product: CASSAGDYSYNEQFF.

The rearrangement joins TRBV5-1 to TRBJ1-2; D not resolved. V was trimmed by 5 bases and J by 2 bases, leaving 10 bases between them. Germline lookup yields CDR1 SGHRS and CDR2 YFSETQ. The CDR3 loop spans 13 amino acids. Here the CDR3 DNA reads TGCGCCAGCAGATCGTCCGGAAACTATGGCTACACCTTC. Its translation: CASRSSGNYGYTF.

This clonotype was observed many times. In DNA form, the CDR3 reads TGCAGTGCAAAGACAGCGAATAGCAATCAGCCCCAGCATTTT. Amino acids: CSAKTANSNQPQHF. The chain employs TRBV20-1 and TRBJ1-5; maybe TRBD1 (5 bases). The CDR3 runs 14 residues. CDR1 is DFQATT and CDR2 is SNEGSKA in the germline V gene (reference sequence). Trimming left V 6 bases short and J 0 bases short, with 12 bases between.

V is TRBV9 and J is TRBJ2-7; 7 nucleotides match TRBD2. Losses at the gene ends were 4 bases for V and 4 bases for J; bases not matched to a gene: 14. The germline V gene has CDR1 SGDLS and CDR2 YYNGEE. The CDR3 extends over 16 amino acids. Here the CDR3 reads CASSPHRRGGLYEQYF. CDR3 bases: TGTGCCAGCAGCCCCCACCGGAGGGGAGGGCTGTACGAGCAGTACTTC.